The clone carrying this TCR beta chain was counted a few times. The target antigen is unknown. V dropped 6 bases and J dropped 5 bases, with 13 bases sitting between them. This CDR3 has 13 amino acids. Germline CDR1 and CDR2: KGHSH and LQKENI. Cells stained for CD3, CD4, CD8, CD45RA, CD27 and viability were sorted into four CD45RA/CD27 subsets. The beta constant-region primer was an equimolar mix of two oligonucleotides covering TRBC1 and TRBC2. An oligonucleotide with the SP2 primer and a 12-nucleotide UMI was ligated to the cDNA 3' end. TCRdb called the UMI-ligation and nested PCR reads again in MiXCR, with one record for every CDR3 protein. The sample has around 160,000 distinct CDR3 sequences, over 15% seen once. This sample is part of a study of naive and memory T cell subsets. Study findings and constraints: A few larger clonotypes appeared in naive repertoires, especially CD8, possibly memory cells re-expressing CD45RA. RNA-based TCR counts may shift with T cell activation and differentiation.

What was sequenced was naive CD4+ T cells from blood. The rearrangement uses TRBV18 and TRBJ2-5, with D unresolved. The sequence derives from a human donor in good health. The CDR3 loop is CASSTIELETQYF. DNA of the CDR3: TGTGCCAGCTCTACGATTGAGTTGGAGACCCAGTACTTC. Filled out from reference TRBV18 and TRBJ2-5, the complete variable domain reads NAGVMQNPRHLVRRRGQEARLRCSPMKGHSHVYWYRQLPEEGLKFMVYLQKENIIDESGMPKERFSAEFPKEGPSILRIQQVVRGDSAAYFCASSTIELETQYFGPGTRLLVL.